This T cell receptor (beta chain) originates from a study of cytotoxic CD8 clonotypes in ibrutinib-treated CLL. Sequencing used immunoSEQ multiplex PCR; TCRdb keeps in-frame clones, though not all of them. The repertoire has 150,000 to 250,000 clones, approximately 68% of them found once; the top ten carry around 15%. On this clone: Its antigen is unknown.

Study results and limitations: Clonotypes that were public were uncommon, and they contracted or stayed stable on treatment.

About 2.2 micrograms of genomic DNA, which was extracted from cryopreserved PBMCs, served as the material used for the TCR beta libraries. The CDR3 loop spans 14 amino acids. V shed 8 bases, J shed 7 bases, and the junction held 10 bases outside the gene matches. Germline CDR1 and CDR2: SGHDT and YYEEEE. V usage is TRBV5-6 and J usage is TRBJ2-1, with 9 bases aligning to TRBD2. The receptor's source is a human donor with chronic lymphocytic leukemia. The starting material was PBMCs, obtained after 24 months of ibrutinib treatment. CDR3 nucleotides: TGTGCCAGTTACGAACTAGCGGGTATTAATGAGCAGTTCTTC. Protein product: CASYELAGINEQFF.